The rows below give T cell receptor beta chains drawn from one sample of a study of blood T cell repertoires in COVID-19. Assay used: immunoSEQ multiplex PCR; TCRdb lists only in-frame clones, some missing. In the table there are about 210,000 clones, roughly four fifths of which are singletons. Sequencing was performed on peripheral blood. These receptors came from a woman aged 40 to 50 with acute or convalescent COVID-19. Both conserved end residues are trimmed from each CDR3.

v_call | cdr3_aa
TRBV12-3/TRBV12-4 | ASVDRVNSPLH
TRBV7-2 | ASSLVHKNTEAF
TRBV10-3 | AISDRGGEDGYT
TRBV6-5 | ASSFGTGGYEQY
TRBV19 | ASSRAYRMHEQF
TRBV4-1 | ASSQAREQY
TRBV12-5 | ASGLVRGQRETYEQF
TRBV7-8 | ASSQRVAGGIDTEAF
TRBV2 | ASKTDTDTQY
TRBV3-1/TRBV3-2 | ASSALTQGKGNTEAF
TRBV9 | ASSVSEGGLYGYT
TRBV19 | ASRNGGVKNIQY
TRBV24-1 | ATSDASGLAVETQY
TRBV6-1 | ASSETSGGADTQY
TRBV27 | ASSPGGPSYNEQF
TRBV27 | ASSLWGRDPSYEQY
TRBV18 | ASSHPGLSYNEQF
TRBV29-1 | SGGQANEKLF
TRBV2 | ASRAQQGTPSYEQY
TRBV10-3 | ASKVTGGRTEAF